This is a list of T cell receptor beta chains from one sample in a study of blood T cell repertoires in COVID-19. Assay used: immunoSEQ multiplex PCR; TCRdb lists only in-frame clones, some missing. Among some 45,000 clones listed, about nine tenths were seen once. Specimen: peripheral blood. The receptor source for this set is a man in his sixties with active COVID-19. CDR3s include the opening cysteine and the closing phenylalanine or tryptophan. The D gene is left open where the match is weak. Size values are once, few and many counts, or a class for expanded clones, and some rows have none.

clone_size	v_call	cdr3_length	d_call	j_call	cdr3_nt	cdr3_aa
-	TRBV10-3	13	TRBD1	TRBJ1-4	TGTGCCATCAGTGGGACAGGGGGCGAAAAACTGTTTTTT	CAISGTGGEKLFF
-	TRBV7-9	14	-	TRBJ1-4	TGTGCCAGCAGTTACAGGGACGGTAATGAAAAACTGTTTTTT	CASSYRDGNEKLFF
-	TRBV4-1	14	-	TRBJ2-7	TGCGCCAGCAGCCAAGTCGTCAGGGGATACGAGCAGTACTTC	CASSQVVRGYEQYF
-	TRBV9	15	-	TRBJ1-5	TGTGCCAGCAGCGTAGGACAGGATAGCAATCAGCCCCAGCATTTT	CASSVGQDSNQPQHF
-	TRBV7-3	16	-	TRBJ2-5	TGTGCCAGCAGCCCCATGGGGCTCCAAGGACAAGAGACCCAGTACTTC	CASSPMGLQGQETQYF
-	TRBV10-3	15	TRBD2	TRBJ2-3	TGTGCCATCAGTGAGTCGCTAGCGGGGACAGATACGCAGTATTTT	CAISESLAGTDTQYF
few	TRBV5-5	14	TRBD2	TRBJ2-7	TGTGCCAGCAGCTTGTCTAGCGGGTCCTACGAGCAGTACTTC	CASSLSSGSYEQYF
once	TRBV4-2	16	TRBD2	TRBJ2-5	TGTGCCAGCAGCCAAGATCCTAGCGGGAGCCAGGAGACCCAGTACTTC	CASSQDPSGSQETQYF
-	TRBV29-1	13	TRBD1	TRBJ1-6	TGCAGCGTTGCGACAGGGGGCGTTTCACCCCTCCACTTT	CSVATGGVSPLHF
few	TRBV9	15	TRBD1	TRBJ1-2	TGTGCCAGCAGCGCGCCGGGACAGGGAAACTATGGCTACACCTTC	CASSAPGQGNYGYTF
-	TRBV14	15	TRBD1	TRBJ1-4	TGTGCCAGCAGCCAGGGACAGGGGACCGGGGGGGAACTGTTTTTT	CASSQGQGTGGELFF
-	TRBV3-1/TRBV3-2	15	TRBD1	TRBJ2-7	TGTGCCAGCAGCCAAGCCCAGGGGGTAGGGTACGAGCAGTACTTC	CASSQAQGVGYEQYF
-	TRBV11-2	13	-	TRBJ2-3	TGTGCCAGCAGCGGATTTGGGGCGGATACGCAGTATTTT	CASSGFGADTQYF
-	TRBV20-1	15	TRBD1	TRBJ1-4	TGCAGTGCTAGTCCTCCGGGCAACAGGGGGGGAAAACTGTTTTTT	CSASPPGNRGGKLFF
-	TRBV7-9	14	-	TRBJ2-3	TGTGCCAGCAGCCTGGAGGGGAGCACAGATACGCAGTATTTT	CASSLEGSTDTQYF
-	TRBV9	16	-	TRBJ2-7	TGTGCCAGCAGCGTACACCCCCAGGGGAGCTTTGTAGAGCAGTACTTC	CASSVHPQGSFVEQYF
few	TRBV6-6	15	TRBD1	TRBJ2-7	TGTGCCAGCAGTCCGCCGGGACAGGGCTCCTACGAGCAGTACTTC	CASSPPGQGSYEQYF
few	TRBV5-7	16	TRBD2	TRBJ2-5	TGTGCCAGCAGCCGGACTAGCGGGGGGGCCCAAGAGACCCAGTACTTC	CASSRTSGGAQETQYF
once	TRBV4-3	16	-	TRBJ2-1	TGCGCCAGCAGCTATTTTACGGCTGACTCGAGGGATGAGCAGTTCTTC	CASSYFTADSRDEQFF
once	TRBV12-2	19	-	TRBJ2-1	TGTGCAAGTCGCTTAGTTGCGCTCTGGTTAGCGGGGTTCTACAATGAGCAGTTCTTC	CASRLVALWLAGFYNEQFF
-	TRBV3-1/TRBV3-2	14	-	TRBJ2-7	TGTGCCAGCAGCCAAGTTCCGGGGGCCTACGAGCAGTACTTC	CASSQVPGAYEQYF
-	TRBV4-1	14	TRBD1	TRBJ1-2	TGCGCCAGCAGCCAAGCCGGGACAGCTTATGGCTACACCTTC	CASSQAGTAYGYTF
-	TRBV29-1	14	-	TRBJ1-4	TGCAGCGTTCAGGTGACAGGAATAAATGAAAAACTGTTTTTT	CSVQVTGINEKLFF
once	TRBV5-6	17	TRBD1	TRBJ1-1	TGTGCCAGCAGCCGTACACTGGGACAGGCCATGAACACTGAAGCTTTCTTT	CASSRTLGQAMNTEAFF
-	TRBV18	16	-	TRBJ2-2	TGTGCCAGCTCACCACTATGGAGAGGCGGGTCTCGGGAGCTGTTTTTT	CASSPLWRGGSRELFF
-	TRBV7-8	15	TRBD1	TRBJ1-6	TGTGCCAGCAGCTTAGCAGGACAGGGGGGATCACCCCTCCACTTT	CASSLAGQGGSPLHF
-	TRBV4-1	15	-	TRBJ1-5	TGCGCCAGCAGCCAAGAAGGGAAACAGGGTCAGCCCCAGCATTTT	CASSQEGKQGQPQHF
-	TRBV28	17	TRBD1	TRBJ1-5	TGTGCCAGCAGCCCCGGGACAGGGGAAATTGGGAATCAGCCCCAGCATTTT	CASSPGTGEIGNQPQHF
-	TRBV3-1/TRBV3-2	12	-	TRBJ2-7	TGTGCCAGCAGCCAAGCAGAAAGCGAGCAGTACTTC	CASSQAESEQYF
-	TRBV2	18	-	TRBJ1-5	TGTGCCAGCAGTGGACAGGTCGGGGCGTTTTATAGCAATCAGCCCCAGCATTTT	CASSGQVGAFYSNQPQHF
-	TRBV7-8	16	-	TRBJ2-2	TGTGCCAGCAGCTTAGTCGTATCTCGGGGAGTCGGGGAGCTGTTTTTT	CASSLVVSRGVGELFF
-	TRBV5-6	16	TRBD2	TRBJ2-5	TGTGCCAGCAGCCCCGGAGCTAGCGGGGGCTGGGAGACCCAGTACTTC	CASSPGASGGWETQYF
-	TRBV7-6	17	TRBD2	TRBJ2-5	TGTGCCAGCAGCTTAACCTGGACTAGCGGGGGAGGGGAGACCCAGTACTTC	CASSLTWTSGGGETQYF
-	TRBV7-9	14	-	TRBJ2-3	TGTGCCAGCAGCTTTTTCTCGTTCACAGATACGCAGTATTTT	CASSFFSFTDTQYF
-	TRBV7-9	13	TRBD1	TRBJ1-2	TGTGCCAGCAGCCCTCGACAGGGAAACGGCTACACCTTC	CASSPRQGNGYTF
-	TRBV28	20	TRBD1	TRBJ2-2	TGTGCCAGCAGTTTATGGGGTAGTATTGGCAGGGGGCCGAACACCGGGGAGCTGTTTTTT	CASSLWGSIGRGPNTGELFF
-	TRBV5-1	17	TRBD1	TRBJ1-3	TGCGCCAGCAGCTTCTCCGGGACAGGATCCTCTGGAAACACCATATATTTT	CASSFSGTGSSGNTIYF
-	TRBV30	16	-	TRBJ2-3	TGTGCCCACAAAGTTGCTGGGGCGGTTAGCACAGATACGCAGTATTTT	CAHKVAGAVSTDTQYF
few	TRBV5-1	15	-	TRBJ1-5	TGCGCCAGCAGCTTGTCTGACAGAAGTAATCAGCCCCAGCATTTT	CASSLSDRSNQPQHF
-	TRBV19	14	-	TRBJ1-1	TGTGCCAGTAGTCCTTTACAAGAGAACACTGAAGCTTTCTTT	CASSPLQENTEAFF
-	TRBV25-1	13	TRBD1	TRBJ1-2	TGTGCCAGTCAGACAGGGGGCAACTATGGCTACACCTTC	CASQTGGNYGYTF
-	TRBV18	15	TRBD1	TRBJ2-7	TGTGCCAGCTCACCTCCGGGACAGGGTCGATACGAGCAGTACTTC	CASSPPGQGRYEQYF
once	TRBV15	15	-	TRBJ2-7	TGTGCCACCAGCCGTAAGGTGTCTAGCGCCCGCGAGCAGTACTTC	CATSRKVSSAREQYF
-	TRBV12-2	16	-	TRBJ2-1	TGTGCAAGTCGCCCTCGGGGTAGCGGAGTATACAATGAGCAGTTCTTC	CASRPRGSGVYNEQFF
-	TRBV5-1	15	TRBD1	TRBJ2-3	TGCGCCAGCAGCTTGGGTACAGGGGCGAGGGATACGCAGTATTTT	CASSLGTGARDTQYF